The clone carrying this TCR beta chain occurred once. These data come from a study of T cell changes during pregnancy in multiple sclerosis. V lost 5 bases to trimming and J lost 5 bases, with 8 bases between them. The CDR3 contains 12 residues. Germline assignment: CDR1 LNHDA and CDR2 SQIVND (reference sequence). Sequencing was performed with immunoSEQ multiplex PCR; in TCRdb, only in-frame clones are kept and a portion is missing. Here the sample spans about 79,000 clones, just over 90% being singletons. This sample comprised peripheral blood, obtained in the second trimester of pregnancy. The chain carries TRBV19 and TRBJ2-3, with D perhaps matching TRBD2 (5 bases). The TCR was taken from a female donor in good health, enrolled as a control in a pregnancy study. The CDR3 nucleotides read TGTGCCAGTAGTGTCGGGGTAGATACGCAGTATTTT. Its protein is CASSVGVDTQYF.